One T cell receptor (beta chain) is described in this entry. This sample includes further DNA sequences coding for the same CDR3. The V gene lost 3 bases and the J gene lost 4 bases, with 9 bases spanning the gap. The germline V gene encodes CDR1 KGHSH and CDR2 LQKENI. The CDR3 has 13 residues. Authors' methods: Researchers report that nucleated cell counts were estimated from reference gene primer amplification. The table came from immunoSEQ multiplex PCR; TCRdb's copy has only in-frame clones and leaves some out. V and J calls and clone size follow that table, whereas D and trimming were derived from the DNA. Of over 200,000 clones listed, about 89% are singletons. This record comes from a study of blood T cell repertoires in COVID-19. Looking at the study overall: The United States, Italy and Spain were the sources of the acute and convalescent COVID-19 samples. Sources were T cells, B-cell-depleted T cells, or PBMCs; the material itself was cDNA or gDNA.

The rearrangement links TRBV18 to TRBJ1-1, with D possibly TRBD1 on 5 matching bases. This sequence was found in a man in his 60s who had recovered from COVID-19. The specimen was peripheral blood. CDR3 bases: TGTGCCAGCTCACCGACCGGGGGCACTGAAGCTTTCTTT. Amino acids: CASSPTGGTEAFF.